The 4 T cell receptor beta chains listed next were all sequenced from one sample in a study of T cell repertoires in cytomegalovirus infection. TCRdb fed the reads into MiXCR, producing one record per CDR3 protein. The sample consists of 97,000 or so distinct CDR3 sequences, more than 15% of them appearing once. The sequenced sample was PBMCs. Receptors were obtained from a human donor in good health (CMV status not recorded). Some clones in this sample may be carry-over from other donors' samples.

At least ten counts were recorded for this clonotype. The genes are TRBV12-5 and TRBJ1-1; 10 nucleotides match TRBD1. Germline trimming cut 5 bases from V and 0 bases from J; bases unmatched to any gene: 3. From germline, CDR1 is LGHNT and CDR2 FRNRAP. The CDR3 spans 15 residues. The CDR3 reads CASGTGQGLNTEAFF. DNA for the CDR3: TGTGCTAGTGGTACGGGACAGGGGTTGAACACTGAAGCTTTCTTT. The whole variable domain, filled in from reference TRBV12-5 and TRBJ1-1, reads DARVTQTPRHKVTEMGQEVTMRCQPILGHNTVFWYRQTMMQGLELLAYFRNRAPLDDSGMPKDRFSAEMPDATLATLKIQPSEPRDSAVYFCASGTGQGLNTEAFFGQGTRLTVV.

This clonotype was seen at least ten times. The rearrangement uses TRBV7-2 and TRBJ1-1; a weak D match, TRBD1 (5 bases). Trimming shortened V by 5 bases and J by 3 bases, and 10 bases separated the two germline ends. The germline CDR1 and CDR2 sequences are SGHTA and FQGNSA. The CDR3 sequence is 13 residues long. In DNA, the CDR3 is TGTGCCAGCAGCCCAGGGCTTGACACTGAAGCTTTCTTT. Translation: CASSPGLDTEAFF.

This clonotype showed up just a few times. CDR3 residues: CASSQGNRGEYGYTF. DNA for the CDR3: TGCGCCAGCAGCCAAGGGAACAGGGGGGAATATGGCTACACCTTC. The chain links TRBV4-1 to TRBJ1-2; 8 nucleotides align to TRBD1. CDR3 size: 15 residues. Germline loops: CDR1 MGHRA, CDR2 YSYEKL. With V trimmed by 1 base and J by 5 bases, 6 bases remained unmatched.

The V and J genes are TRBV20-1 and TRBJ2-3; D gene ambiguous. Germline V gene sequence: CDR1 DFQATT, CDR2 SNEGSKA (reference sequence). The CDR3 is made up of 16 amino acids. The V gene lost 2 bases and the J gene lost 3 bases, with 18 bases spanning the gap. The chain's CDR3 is CSARPPGPSLTDTQYF. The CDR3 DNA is TGCAGTGCTAGACCCCCAGGACCATCCCTTACAGATACGCAGTATTTT.